The clone carrying this TCR beta chain was detected only a few times. Its antigen remains unknown. These data belong to a study of T cells in Graves' hyperthyroidism and ophthalmopathy. About the research overall: Peripheral blood was taken when the disease was first diagnosed, before any treatment began.

Germline values: CDR1 SGDLS, CDR2 YYNGEE. V shed 0 bases, J shed 5 bases, and the junction held 6 bases outside the gene matches. CDR3 length: 15 residues. Regions amplified from RNA transcripts were the TCR beta CDR3 regions. The TCR CDR3 was amplified in a first-round RT-PCR using the HTBI primer set. Each CDR3 protein is one row after TCRdb ran MiXCR on the multiplex PCR reads. The sample holds around 290,000 distinct CDR3 sequences, about 13% seen once. Graves' hyperthyroidism was deemed stable given no ophthalmopathy progression within 18 months. Orbital computed tomography, thyroid ultrasound, serum thyroxine and TRAb, and clinical symptoms together informed the diagnoses. General observations from the study: Within blood appeared most thyroid clonotypes that had expanded above 0.001.

The gene calls are TRBV9 and TRBJ2-5; 8 bases fit TRBD1. Source material: blood. This TCR was recovered from a woman between 40 and 55 years old with Graves' hyperthyroidism. CDR3 protein: CASSVAQGVRETQYF. The CDR3 DNA follows: TGTGCCAGCAGCGTAGCACAGGGGGTGAGGGAGACCCAGTACTTC.